This TCR beta chain was found in a study of blood T cell repertoires in COVID-19. The CDR3 consists of 14 residues. The ends were cut back, 7 bases at V and 0 bases at J, with 13 bases in the middle. Germline assignment: CDR1 MNHEY and CDR2 SVGAGI. Repertoires were generated with immunoSEQ multiplex PCR, while TCRdb's copy carries only in-frame clones and drops some. The sample consists of under 200,000 clones, 83% of them appearing once. The genes are TRBV6-5 and TRBJ2-7, with a tentative D call TRBD2 (6 bases). The TCR sequence derives from a woman older than 75 with acute or convalescent COVID-19. Material: peripheral blood. CDR3 in amino acids: CASIRDGSSYEQYF. The CDR3 DNA is TGTGCCAGCATCCGGGACGGGAGCTCCTACGAGCAGTACTTC.